This T cell receptor (beta chain) was obtained from a study of blood T cell repertoires in COVID-19. Assay used: immunoSEQ multiplex PCR; TCRdb lists only in-frame clones, some missing. The table includes about 14,000 clones, roughly nine tenths detected once. The germline V gene encodes CDR1 SGHTS and CDR2 YDEGEE. The CDR3 runs 16 residues. V lost 4 bases and J lost 1, with 15 bases in between. V gene TRBV5-8 combines with J gene TRBJ1-5; D is ambiguous. The specimen sequenced was peripheral blood. The sequence came from a man aged 45-65 years with active COVID-19. The CDR3 sequence is CASSDVFGLSNQPQHF. CDR3 sequence (DNA): TGTGCCAGCAGCGATGTTTTTGGGCTCAGCAATCAGCCCCAGCATTTT.